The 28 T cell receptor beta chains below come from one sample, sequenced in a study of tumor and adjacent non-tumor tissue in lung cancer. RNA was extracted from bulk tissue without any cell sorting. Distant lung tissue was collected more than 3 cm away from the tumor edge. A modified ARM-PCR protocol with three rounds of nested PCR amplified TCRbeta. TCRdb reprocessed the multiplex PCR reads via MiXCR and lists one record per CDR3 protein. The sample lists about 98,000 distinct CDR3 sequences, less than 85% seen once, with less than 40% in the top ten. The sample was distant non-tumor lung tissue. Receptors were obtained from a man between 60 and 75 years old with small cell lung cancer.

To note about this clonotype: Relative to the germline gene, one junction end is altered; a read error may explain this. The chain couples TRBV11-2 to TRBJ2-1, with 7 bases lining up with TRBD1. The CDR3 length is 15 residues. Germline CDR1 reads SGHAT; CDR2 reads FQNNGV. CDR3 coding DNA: TGTGTCAGCAGCTTAGGAGGACAGGTTCGGAGTGAGCAGTTCTTC. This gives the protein CVSSLGGQVRSEQFF.

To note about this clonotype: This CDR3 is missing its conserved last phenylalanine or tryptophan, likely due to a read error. Here the CDR3 DNA reads TGTGCTAGCAGCAGCACCTTCTTAGACAGGGCCTATGGCTACACCTTA. Its protein product is CASSSTFLDRAYGYTL. The chain recombines TRBV13 with TRBJ1-2, with 7 bases matching TRBD1. CDR1 and CDR2 from the germline V gene are PRHDT and FYEKMQ (reference sequence). The CDR3 is 16 residues long.

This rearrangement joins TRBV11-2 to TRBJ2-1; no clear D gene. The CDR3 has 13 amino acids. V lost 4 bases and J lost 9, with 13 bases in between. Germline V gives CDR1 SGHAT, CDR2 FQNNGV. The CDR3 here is CASSSGGNAEQFF. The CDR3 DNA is TGTGCCAGCAGCTCTGGTGGTAACGCTGAGCAGTTCTTC.

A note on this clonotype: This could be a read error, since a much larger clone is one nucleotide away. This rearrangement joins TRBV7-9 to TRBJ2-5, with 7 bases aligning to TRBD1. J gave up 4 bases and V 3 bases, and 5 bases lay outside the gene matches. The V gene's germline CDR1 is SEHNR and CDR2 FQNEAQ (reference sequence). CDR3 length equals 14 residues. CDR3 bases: TGTGCCAGCAGCTTTAAAGGGGGCGGAGAGACCCAGTACTTC. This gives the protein CASSFKGGGETQYF.

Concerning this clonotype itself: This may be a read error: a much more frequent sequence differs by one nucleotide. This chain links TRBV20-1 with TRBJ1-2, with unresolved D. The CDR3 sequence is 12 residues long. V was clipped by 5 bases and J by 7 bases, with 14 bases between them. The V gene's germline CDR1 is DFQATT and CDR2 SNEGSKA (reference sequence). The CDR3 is CSAYGKGSGYTF. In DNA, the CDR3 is TGCAGTGCTTACGGGAAAGGGTCTGGCTACACCTTC.

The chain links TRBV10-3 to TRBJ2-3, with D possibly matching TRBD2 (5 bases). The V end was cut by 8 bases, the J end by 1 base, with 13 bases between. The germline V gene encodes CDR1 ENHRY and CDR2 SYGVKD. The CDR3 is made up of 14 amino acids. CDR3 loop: CAIEVGVGTDTQYF. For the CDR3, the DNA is TGTGCCATCGAAGTGGGAGTAGGCACAGATACGCAGTATTTT.

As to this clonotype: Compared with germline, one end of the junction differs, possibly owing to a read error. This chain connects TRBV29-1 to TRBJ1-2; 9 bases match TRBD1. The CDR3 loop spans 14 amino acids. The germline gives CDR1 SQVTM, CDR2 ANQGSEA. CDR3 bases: TGCAGCGTTGCGACAGGGGGATTAGACTATGGCTACATCTTC. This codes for CSVATGGLDYGYIF.

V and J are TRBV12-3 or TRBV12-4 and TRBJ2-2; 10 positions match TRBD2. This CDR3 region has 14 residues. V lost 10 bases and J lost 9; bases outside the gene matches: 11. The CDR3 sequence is CANTTLAGAWELFF. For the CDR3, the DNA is TGTGCCAACACCACTCTAGCGGGGGCATGGGAGCTGTTTTTT.

The chain's CDR3 is CASRDRTGANEQFF. The CDR3 bases are TGTGCCAGCAGGGACAGGACAGGGGCCAATGAGCAGTTCTTC. The genes are TRBV2 and TRBJ2-1; 9 nucleotides line up with TRBD1. With 6 bases clipped from V and 6 bases from J, the junction kept 6 bases outside the gene matches. Germline assignment: CDR1 SNHLY and CDR2 FYNNEI. The CDR3 is made up of 14 amino acids.

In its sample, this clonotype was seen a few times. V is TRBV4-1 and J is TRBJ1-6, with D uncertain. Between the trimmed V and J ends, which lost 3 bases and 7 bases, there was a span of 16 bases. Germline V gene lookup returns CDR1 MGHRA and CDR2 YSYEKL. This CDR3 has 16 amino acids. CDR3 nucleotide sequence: TGCGCCAGCAGCCAGGATCGGGTCAGAGCGAATTCACCCCTCCACTTT. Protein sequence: CASSQDRVRANSPLHF.

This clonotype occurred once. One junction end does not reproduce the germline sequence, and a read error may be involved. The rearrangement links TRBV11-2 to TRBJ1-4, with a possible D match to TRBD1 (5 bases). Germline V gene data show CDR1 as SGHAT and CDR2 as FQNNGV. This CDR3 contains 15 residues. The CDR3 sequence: CASNLQTGRNGKLFF. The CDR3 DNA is TGTGCCAGCAACTTACAGACGGGACGTAATGGAAAACTGTTTTTT.

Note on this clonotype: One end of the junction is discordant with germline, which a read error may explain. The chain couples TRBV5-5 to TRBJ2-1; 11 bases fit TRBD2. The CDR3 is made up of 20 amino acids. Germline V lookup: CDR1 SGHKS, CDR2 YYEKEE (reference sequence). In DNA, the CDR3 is TGTGCCAGCAGGCATGGGACTAGCGGAACCCTTTTGTCCAGGGAGAATGAGCAGTCCTTC. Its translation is CASRHGTSGTLLSRENEQSF.

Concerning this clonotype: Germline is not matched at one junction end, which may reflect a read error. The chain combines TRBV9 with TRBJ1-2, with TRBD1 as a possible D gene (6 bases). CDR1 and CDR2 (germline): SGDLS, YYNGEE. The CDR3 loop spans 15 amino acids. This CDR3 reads CARSVGGGGFYGYTF. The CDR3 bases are TGTGCCAGGAGCGTCGGAGGGGGGGGATTTTATGGCTACACCTTC.

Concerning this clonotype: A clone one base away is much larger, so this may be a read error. This CDR3 reads CSVSGQGVDEQYF. CDR3 coding DNA: TGCAGTGTTAGCGGACAGGGGGTCGACGAGCAGTACTTC. This chain joins TRBV20-1 and TRBJ2-7; 10 bases are a match to TRBD1. The germline CDR1 and CDR2 sequences are DFQATT and SNEGSKA (reference sequence). CDR3 size: 13 residues. The ends lost 7 bases at V and 5 bases at J; junction bases unmatched: 8.

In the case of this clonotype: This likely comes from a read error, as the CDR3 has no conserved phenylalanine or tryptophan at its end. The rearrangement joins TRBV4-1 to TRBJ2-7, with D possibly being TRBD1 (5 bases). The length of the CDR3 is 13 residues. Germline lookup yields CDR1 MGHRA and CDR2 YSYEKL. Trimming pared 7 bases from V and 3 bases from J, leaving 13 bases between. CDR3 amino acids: CASTFDRLYEQYS. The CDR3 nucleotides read TGCGCCAGCACCTTCGACAGACTCTACGAGCAGTACTCC.

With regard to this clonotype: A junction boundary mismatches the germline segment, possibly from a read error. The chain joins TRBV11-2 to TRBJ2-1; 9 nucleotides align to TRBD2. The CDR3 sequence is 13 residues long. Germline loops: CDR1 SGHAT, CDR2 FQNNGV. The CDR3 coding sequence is TGTACCAGCAGCTCACTTACTAGCGGGCTGCACTTCTTC. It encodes CTSSSLTSGLHFF.

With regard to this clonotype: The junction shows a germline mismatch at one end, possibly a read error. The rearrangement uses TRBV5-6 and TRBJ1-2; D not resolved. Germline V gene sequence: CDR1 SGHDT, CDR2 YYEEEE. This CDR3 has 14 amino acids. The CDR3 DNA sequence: TGTGCCAGCAGCTTTCGACGGGGATACTATTGCTACACCTTC. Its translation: CASSFRRGYYCYTF.

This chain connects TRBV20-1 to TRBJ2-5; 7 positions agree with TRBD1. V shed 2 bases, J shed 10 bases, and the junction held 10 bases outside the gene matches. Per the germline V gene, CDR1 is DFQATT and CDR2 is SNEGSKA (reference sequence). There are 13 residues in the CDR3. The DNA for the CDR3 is TGCAGTGCTAGACGGCCAGGGGGTGGGATCCAGTACTTC. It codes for CSARRPGGGIQYF.

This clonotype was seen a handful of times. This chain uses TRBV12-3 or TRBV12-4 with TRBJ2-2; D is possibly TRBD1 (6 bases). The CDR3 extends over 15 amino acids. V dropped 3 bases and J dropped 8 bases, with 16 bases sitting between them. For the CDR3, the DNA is TGTGCCAGCAGTTTCTCACAGGGATGCACTGGGGAGCTGTTTTTT. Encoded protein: CASSFSQGCTGELFF.

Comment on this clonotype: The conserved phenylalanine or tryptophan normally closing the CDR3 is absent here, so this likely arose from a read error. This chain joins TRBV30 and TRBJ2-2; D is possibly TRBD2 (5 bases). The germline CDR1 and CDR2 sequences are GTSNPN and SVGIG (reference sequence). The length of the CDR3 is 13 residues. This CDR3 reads CVWNTGFDGELFI. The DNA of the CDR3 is TGTGTCTGGAACACGGGGTTCGACGGGGAGCTGTTTATT.

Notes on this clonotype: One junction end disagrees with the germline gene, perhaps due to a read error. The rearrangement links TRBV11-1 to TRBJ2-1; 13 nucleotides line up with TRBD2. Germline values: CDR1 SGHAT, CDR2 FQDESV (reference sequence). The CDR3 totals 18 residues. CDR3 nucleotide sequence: TGTGCCAGCAGCTCAGAATCGAGGACTAGCGGGAGTGGTAATGGGGGTGAATTC. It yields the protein CASSSESRTSGSGNGGEF.

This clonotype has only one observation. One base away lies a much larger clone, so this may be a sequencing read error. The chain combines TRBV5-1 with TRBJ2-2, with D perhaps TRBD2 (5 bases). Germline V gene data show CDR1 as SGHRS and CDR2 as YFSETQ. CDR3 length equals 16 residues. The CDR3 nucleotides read TGCGCCAGCATCTTGGTTCCTAGCTCCGATACCGGGGAGCTGTTTTTT. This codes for CASILVPSSDTGELFF.

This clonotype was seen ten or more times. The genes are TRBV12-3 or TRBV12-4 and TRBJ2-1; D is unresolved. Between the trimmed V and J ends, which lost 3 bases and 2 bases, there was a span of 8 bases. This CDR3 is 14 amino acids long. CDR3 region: CASSLSGTYNEQFF. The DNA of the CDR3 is TGTGCCAGCAGTTTGAGTGGGACCTACAATGAGCAGTTCTTC.

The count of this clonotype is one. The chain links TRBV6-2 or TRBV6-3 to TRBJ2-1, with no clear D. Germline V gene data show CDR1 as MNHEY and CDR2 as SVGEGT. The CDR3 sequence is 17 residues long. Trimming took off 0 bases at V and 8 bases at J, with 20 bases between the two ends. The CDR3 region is CASSYSKSGSLIYEQFF. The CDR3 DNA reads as TGTGCCAGCAGTTACTCGAAATCAGGTAGCCTGATATATGAGCAGTTCTTC.

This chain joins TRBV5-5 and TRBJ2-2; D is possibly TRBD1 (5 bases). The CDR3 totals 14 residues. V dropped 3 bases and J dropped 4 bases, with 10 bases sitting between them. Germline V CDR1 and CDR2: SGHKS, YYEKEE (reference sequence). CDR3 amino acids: CASSYRQRTGELFF. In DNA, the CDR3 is TGTGCCAGCAGCTACAGACAGCGCACCGGGGAGCTGTTTTTT.

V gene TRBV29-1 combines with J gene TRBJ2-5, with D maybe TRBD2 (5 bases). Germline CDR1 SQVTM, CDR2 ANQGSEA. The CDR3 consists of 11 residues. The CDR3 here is CNHGGQRTQYF. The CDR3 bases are TGCAACCACGGAGGTCAGAGGACCCAGTACTTC.

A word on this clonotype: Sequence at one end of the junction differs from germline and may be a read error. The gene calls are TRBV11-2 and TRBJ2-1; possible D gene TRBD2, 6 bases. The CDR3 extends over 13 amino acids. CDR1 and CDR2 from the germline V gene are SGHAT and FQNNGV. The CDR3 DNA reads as TGTACCAGCAGCTTAGAGGGAGCGGGCCTAAAGATCTTC. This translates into CTSSLEGAGLKIF.

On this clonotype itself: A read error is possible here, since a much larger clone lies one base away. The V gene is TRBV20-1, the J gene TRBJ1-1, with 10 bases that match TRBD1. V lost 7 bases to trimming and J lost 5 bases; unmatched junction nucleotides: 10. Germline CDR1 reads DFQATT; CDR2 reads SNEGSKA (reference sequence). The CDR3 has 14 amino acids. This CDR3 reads CSVWGQGSVTEAFF. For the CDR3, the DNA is TGCAGTGTTTGGGGACAGGGGTCGGTGACTGAAGCTTTCTTT.